Ten or more counts support the clone carrying this T cell receptor beta chain. Its specificity is not known. Genomic DNA was the source, and TCR beta CDR3 was amplified from it by two-round multiplex PCR. Every TRBV and TRBJ gene had its own specific primer in first-round PCR. A second round of PCR was carried out using universal primers. TCRdb fed the multiplex PCR reads into MiXCR, producing one record per CDR3 protein. The sample contains 50,000 or so distinct CDR3 sequences, about a third of which appear only once. For each of two time points, a roughly 6-milliliter draw of peripheral blood was taken. The CDR3 runs 16 residues. Between the trimmed V and J ends, which lost 0 bases and 4 bases, there was a span of 15 bases. Germline assignment: CDR1 LGHNA and CDR2 YSLEER. The data were taken from a study of prognosis after radiotherapy for stage I lung cancer. Whole-study results and caveats: Tumor specificity was not determined for the expanded TCR clones. A difference in TRBV and TRBJ gene usage was reportedly seen between patients with and without metastases.

This TCR derives from a donor aged 50 or older with non-small cell lung cancer. Sample: PBMCs, taken before or after stereotactic body radiation therapy (not recorded which). The rearrangement joins TRBV4-3 to TRBJ1-2, with D unclear. The CDR3 loop reads CASSQENGRTPYGYTF. Here the CDR3 DNA reads TGCGCCAGCAGCCAAGAGAACGGAAGAACCCCCTATGGCTACACCTTC.